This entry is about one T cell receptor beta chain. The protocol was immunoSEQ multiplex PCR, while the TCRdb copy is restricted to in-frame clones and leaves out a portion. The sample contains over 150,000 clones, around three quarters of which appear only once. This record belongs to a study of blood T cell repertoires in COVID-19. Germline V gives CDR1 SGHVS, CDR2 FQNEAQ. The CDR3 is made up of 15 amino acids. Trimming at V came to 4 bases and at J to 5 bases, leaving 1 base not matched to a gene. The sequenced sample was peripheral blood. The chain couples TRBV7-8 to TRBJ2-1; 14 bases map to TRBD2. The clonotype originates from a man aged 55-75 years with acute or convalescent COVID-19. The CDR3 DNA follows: TGTGCCAGCAGCTCGACTAGCGGGGGGGACAATGAGCAGTTCTTC. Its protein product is CASSSTSGGDNEQFF.